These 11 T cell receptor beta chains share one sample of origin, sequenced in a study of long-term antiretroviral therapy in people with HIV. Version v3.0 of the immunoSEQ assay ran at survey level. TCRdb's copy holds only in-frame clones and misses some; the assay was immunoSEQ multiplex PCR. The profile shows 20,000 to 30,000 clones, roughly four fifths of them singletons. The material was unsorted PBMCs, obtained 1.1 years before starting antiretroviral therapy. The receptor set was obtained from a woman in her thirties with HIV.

CDR3 region: CATSTGQGWYEQYV. The CDR3 DNA reads TGTGCCACCAGCACCGGACAGGGTTGGTACGAGCAGTACGTC. V and J are TRBV15 and TRBJ2-7, with 8 bases lining up with TRBD1. This CDR3 has 14 amino acids. Germline V gene data show CDR1 as LNHNV and CDR2 as YYDKDF (reference sequence). V lost 4 bases to trimming and J lost 4 bases; unmatched junction nucleotides: 6.

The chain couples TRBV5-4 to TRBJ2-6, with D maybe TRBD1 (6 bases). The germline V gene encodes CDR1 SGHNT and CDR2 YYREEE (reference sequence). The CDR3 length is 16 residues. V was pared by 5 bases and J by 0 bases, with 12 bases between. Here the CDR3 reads CASRAAGDSGANVLTF. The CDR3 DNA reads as TGTGCCAGCAGGGCGGCAGGGGACTCTGGGGCCAACGTCCTGACTTTC.

The DNA of the CDR3 is TGTGCCAGCAGCGTGACCTTCGTGGGCCGTGGGGGCACTGAAGCTTTCTTT. Protein: CASSVTFVGRGGTEAFF. This chain links TRBV7-2 with TRBJ1-1; D is possibly TRBD1 (5 bases). In germline, CDR1 is SGHTA, CDR2 FQGNSA. The CDR3 length is 17 residues. V was shortened by 5 bases and J by 4 bases, with 23 bases between the two germline ends.

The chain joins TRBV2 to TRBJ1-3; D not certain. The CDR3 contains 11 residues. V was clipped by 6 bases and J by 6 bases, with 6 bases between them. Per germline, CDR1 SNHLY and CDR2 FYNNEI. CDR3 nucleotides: TGTGCCAGCAGAGGACTAAACACCATATATTTT. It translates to CASRGLNTIYF. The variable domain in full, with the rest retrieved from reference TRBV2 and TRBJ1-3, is EPEVTQTPSHQVTQMGQEVILRCVPISNHLYFYWYRQILGQKVEFLVSFYNNEISEKSEIFDDQFSVERPDGSNFTLKIRSTKLEDSAMYFCASRGLNTIYFGEGSWLTVV.

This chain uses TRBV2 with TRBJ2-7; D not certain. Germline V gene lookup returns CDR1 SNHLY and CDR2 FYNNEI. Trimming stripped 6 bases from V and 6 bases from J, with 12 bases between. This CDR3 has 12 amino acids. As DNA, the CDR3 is TGTGCCAGCAGGACGAGTGTCGGCGAGCAGTACTTC. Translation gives CASRTSVGEQYF.

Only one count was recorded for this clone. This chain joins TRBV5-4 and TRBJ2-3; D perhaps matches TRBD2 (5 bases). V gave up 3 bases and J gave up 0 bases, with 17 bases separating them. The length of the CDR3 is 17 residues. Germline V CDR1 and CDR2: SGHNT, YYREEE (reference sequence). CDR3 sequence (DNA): TGTGCCAGCAGCTACAGCTTCGGGGAGTCTAGCACAGATACGCAGTATTTT. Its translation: CASSYSFGESSTDTQYF.

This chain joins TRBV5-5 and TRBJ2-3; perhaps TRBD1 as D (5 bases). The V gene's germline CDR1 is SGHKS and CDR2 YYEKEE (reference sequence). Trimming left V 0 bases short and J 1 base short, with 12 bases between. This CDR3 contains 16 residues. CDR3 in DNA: TGTGCCAGCAGCTTGGAAGGGGCCCGCGGCACAGATACGCAGTATTTT. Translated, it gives CASSLEGARGTDTQYF.

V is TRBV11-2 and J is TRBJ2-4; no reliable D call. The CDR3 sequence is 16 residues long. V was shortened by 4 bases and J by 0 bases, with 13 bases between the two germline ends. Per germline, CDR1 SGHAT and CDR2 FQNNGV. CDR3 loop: CASSYTLTVAKNIQYF. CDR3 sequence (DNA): TGTGCCAGCAGCTACACTCTGACTGTAGCCAAAAACATTCAGTACTTC.

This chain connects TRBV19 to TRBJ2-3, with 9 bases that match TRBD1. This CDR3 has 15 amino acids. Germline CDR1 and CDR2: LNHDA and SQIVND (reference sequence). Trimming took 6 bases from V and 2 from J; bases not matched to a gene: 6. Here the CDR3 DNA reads TGTGCCAGTAGAACGAGGGACAGGGCCACAGATACGCAGTATTTT. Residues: CASRTRDRATDTQYF.

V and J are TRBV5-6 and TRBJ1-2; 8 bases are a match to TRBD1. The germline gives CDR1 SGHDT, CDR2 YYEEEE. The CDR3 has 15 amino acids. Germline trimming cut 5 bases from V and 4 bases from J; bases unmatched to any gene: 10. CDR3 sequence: CASRDEQGAGYGYTF. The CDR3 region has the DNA TGTGCCAGCAGGGACGAGCAGGGGGCGGGCTATGGCTACACCTTC.

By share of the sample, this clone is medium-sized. In DNA, the CDR3 is TGTGCCAGCACAGGGGACGGTCAGCCCCAGCATTTT. It specifies CASTGDGQPQHF. J is TRBJ1-5 and V is TRBV2; possible D gene TRBD1, 6 bases. The CDR3 has 12 amino acids. V was trimmed by 7 bases and J by 6 bases, leaving 10 bases between them. CDR1 SNHLY and CDR2 FYNNEI come from the germline V gene.